The rows below give T cell receptor beta chains drawn from one sample of a study of T-cell memory formation after mild COVID-19. TCRdb re-analysed the 5' RACE reads in MiXCR, keeping a single row per CDR3 protein. The sample comprises 250,000 to 300,000 distinct CDR3 sequences, roughly 16% of which are singletons, and 22% rests with the top ten. Sequencing was done on a sample of PBMCs or a T cell subset sorted from them (not recorded which). These receptors came from a man aged 18 to 29 who had mild COVID-19 (a few samples of this study predate the infection). Cell type and time point are not known. CDR3s include the opening cysteine and the closing phenylalanine or tryptophan. D genes are given only for firm matches. Some rows mark clone size as missing; the rest say once, few, many or name a class of expanded clone.

DNA,CDR3,D,size,V,J
TGTGCCAGCAGCATGTACGGGAATCAGCCCCAGCATTTT,CASSMYGNQPQHF,.,few,TRBV7-9,TRBJ1-5
TGTGCCAGCAGTTATCAGGGGCCAGACTATGGCTACACCTTC,CASSYQGPDYGYTF,.,few,TRBV6-2/TRBV6-3,TRBJ1-2
TGTGCCAGCGGAGGGGAGTTCGGTCAGCCCCAGCATTTT,CASGGEFGQPQHF,.,few,TRBV6-5,TRBJ1-5
TGTGCCAGCGGGGGGGGTGCCGGGGAGCTGTTTTTT,CASGGGAGELFF,TRBD2,many,TRBV28,TRBJ2-2
TGTGCCAGCTCAACAACAGGGTCAACCCGAGATACGCAGTATTTT,CASSTTGSTRDTQYF,.,many,TRBV18,TRBJ2-3
TGTGCCAGCAGCTCCACGCGGACAGGATCCAATGAGCAGTTCTTC,CASSSTRTGSNEQFF,TRBD1,.,TRBV14,TRBJ2-1
TGCGCCAGCAGCCAAGAAGGCAGAAACTATGGCTACACCTTC,CASSQEGRNYGYTF,.,few,TRBV4-3,TRBJ1-2
TGCGCCAGCAGTTGGCGACAGGGCGAGGCAGATACGCAGTATTTT,CASSWRQGEADTQYF,TRBD1,many,TRBV5-1,TRBJ2-3
TGTGCCAGCAGTTTATGGGGCCCGGAGCAGTACTTC,CASSLWGPEQYF,.,.,TRBV12-3/TRBV12-4,TRBJ2-7
TGTGCCAGCTTGAGGGGACATCAAGAGACCCAGTACTTC,CASLRGHQETQYF,.,few,TRBV5-5,TRBJ2-5
TGCGCCAGCAGCGGGGACTCGCAATGGGCCCAGTACTTC,CASSGDSQWAQYF,.,.,TRBV5-1,TRBJ2-5
TGCGCCAGCAGCTTGGCGGACGAGCAGTACTTC,CASSLADEQYF,.,many,TRBV5-1,TRBJ2-7
TGCAGCGTGCTTTCGGGGGATGGGACCTACAATGAGCAGTTCTTC,CSVLSGDGTYNEQFF,.,few,TRBV29-1,TRBJ2-1
TGTGCCAGCAGCGTAGATGTCGGGCTGTACGAGCAGTACTTC,CASSVDVGLYEQYF,.,few,TRBV9,TRBJ2-7
TGTGCCAGCCGGACCTCCCACACAGATACGCAGTATTTT,CASRTSHTDTQYF,.,.,TRBV2,TRBJ2-3
TGTGCCTGTCGGGCCGAACAGACCCAGTACTTC,CACRAEQTQYF,.,.,TRBV7-8,TRBJ2-5
TGTGCCAGCGCCACAAGTCGCGAGCAGTACTTC,CASATSREQYF,.,.,TRBV6-1,TRBJ2-7
TGCAGCGTTGAAGGGGATTCCTACGAGCAGTACTTC,CSVEGDSYEQYF,.,many,TRBV29-1,TRBJ2-7
TGTGCCAGCAGCTTCGGGACAGGGGGAAAACTGTTTTTT,CASSFGTGGKLFF,TRBD1,.,TRBV7-2,TRBJ1-4
TGTGCCAGCAGCAGAAACCCGGGACAGGCTTCCATCCCAGATACGCAGTATTTT,CASSRNPGQASIPDTQYF,TRBD1,many,TRBV5-5,TRBJ2-3
TGCGCCAGCAGCCAAGCCGACAGGGAGTATGGCTACACCTTC,CASSQADREYGYTF,TRBD1,many,TRBV4-3,TRBJ1-2
TGTGCCAGCAGTCCGGGACCTAGCAATCAGCCCCAGCATTTT,CASSPGPSNQPQHF,.,many,TRBV12-3/TRBV12-4,TRBJ1-5
TGCGCCAGCAGCTTGGGATCTGGGCCAGATACGCAGTATTTT,CASSLGSGPDTQYF,.,few,TRBV5-1,TRBJ2-3
TGTGCCAGCAGCTTAGGAGGGACAGGCGATAGCTCCTACAATGAGCAGTTCTTC,CASSLGGTGDSSYNEQFF,TRBD1,few,TRBV7-8,TRBJ2-1
TGTGCCAGCAGTTTCGGGGGACTGGGACCCGGGAAGGGTCAGCCCCAGCATTTT,CASSFGGLGPGKGQPQHF,.,few,TRBV12-3/TRBV12-4,TRBJ1-5
TGTGCCAGCAGTTACGGTAGAAACACTGAAGCTTTCTTT,CASSYGRNTEAFF,.,many,TRBV6-2/TRBV6-3,TRBJ1-1
TGCGCCAGCAGCTTGGGAAGGTCCGAGAGCTCTGGAAACACCATATATTTT,CASSLGRSESSGNTIYF,.,.,TRBV5-1,TRBJ1-3
TGTGCCAGCAGTTACTTATCAGGGGGCTCGGGTTCACCCCTCCACTTT,CASSYLSGGSGSPLHF,TRBD1,few,TRBV6-6,TRBJ1-6
TGTGCCAGCAGCGTAGACGGTTCTGCTGGAAACACCATATATTTT,CASSVDGSAGNTIYF,.,.,TRBV9,TRBJ1-3
TGTGCCAGCAGCGGCACCACAGTGGAGGAGGAAAAACTGTTTTTT,CASSGTTVEEEKLFF,.,few,TRBV9,TRBJ1-4
TGTGCCAGCAGTCCTAATCTACACAGGGGCCGAGCGGAGACCCAGTACTTC,CASSPNLHRGRAETQYF,TRBD1,.,TRBV6-5,TRBJ2-5
TGTGCCAGCAGTCCAGGTTATGTCAATCGGCCCCAGCATTTT,CASSPGYVNRPQHF,.,few,TRBV6-2/TRBV6-3,TRBJ1-5
TGTGCCAGCAGTTCTAGGGACAGGGCTCTTGCTTTCTTT,CASSSRDRALAFF,TRBD1,.,TRBV6-5,TRBJ1-1
TGCGCCAGCAGCCAACGGACTAGCGGGAGCTCCTACGAGCAGTACTTC,CASSQRTSGSSYEQYF,TRBD2,many,TRBV4-1,TRBJ2-7
TGCGCCACGAGTCAGTCTAGTACCGGGGAGCTGTTTTTT,CATSQSSTGELFF,.,.,TRBV10-1,TRBJ2-2